This TCR beta chain was profiled in a study of cytomegalovirus exposure and HLA in healthy donors. The primer mix had 60 Vbeta and 13 Jbeta primers. Profiled with immunoSEQ multiplex PCR; TCRdb holds only in-frame clones, not every one. The repertoire holds around 94,000 clones, with around 66% as singletons. Study-wide results and caveats: In a later analysis, a missense DCLRE1C variant was linked to TCR beta V- and J-gene trimming. A few V segments could not be told apart, such as TRBV6-2 and TRBV6-3, and were left out. HLA allele associations emerged for about 16,000 TCR beta sequences in a later analysis, at 0.05 false discovery rate.

As for this clone: The antigen remains undetermined.

The ends were cut back, 5 bases at V and 5 bases at J, with 9 bases in the middle. CDR3 length equals 13 residues. Germline V gene lookup returns CDR1 SNHLY and CDR2 FYNNEI. This sequence joins TRBV2 and TRBJ1-4; D not certain. Specimen: PBMCs. The receptor comes from a man aged 30 to 45 in good health and CMV-seronegative. CDR3 coding DNA: TGTGCCAGCAGTTACCGGGGAAATGAAAAACTGTTTTTT. Translation: CASSYRGNEKLFF.